This is a list of T cell receptor beta chains from one sample in a study of blood T cell repertoires in COVID-19. Data came from immunoSEQ multiplex PCR; TCRdb stores just in-frame clones and leaves some out. The table lists over 350,000 clones, roughly 90% of them singletons. The sequenced material came from PBMCs or T cells enriched from blood (not recorded which). The receptors were sampled from a woman between 40 and 55 years old who had been exposed to COVID-19. The CDR3 runs from the conserved cysteine through the conserved F or W. A D gene is named only where the DNA matches it firmly. A clone size is listed for some rows: how often the clone was seen (once, few, many), or a class if it is expanded.

TGTGCCAGCAGCTCCGTTACCGGGACAGGTTCTCCCTACGAGCAGTACTTC,CASSSVTGTGSPYEQYF,TRBD1,.,TRBV7-3,TRBJ2-7
TGTGCCAGCGGGACGGGGGGCACCGCAGATACGCAGTATTTT,CASGTGGTADTQYF,.,.,TRBV3-1/TRBV3-2,TRBJ2-3
TGTGCCAGCAGTCCAGACTTAAGGGGGAATCAGCCCCAGCATTTT,CASSPDLRGNQPQHF,.,.,TRBV6-2/TRBV6-3,TRBJ1-5
TGTGCCAGCAGTTTAAGGGACAGAGGGTCGACAGAGACCCAGTACTTC,CASSLRDRGSTETQYF,TRBD1,.,TRBV27,TRBJ2-5
TGTGCCAGTAGATACGCGGGGACACAGGGGGCGCTTGGCTACACCTTC,CASRYAGTQGALGYTF,TRBD1,.,TRBV19,TRBJ1-2
TGTGCCAGTAGTATGAGAGGGAGCTCCTACAATGAGCAGTTCTTC,CASSMRGSSYNEQFF,.,.,TRBV19,TRBJ2-1
TGTGCCAGCTCCTACCGGGACAGGGGCAGGGGCTACACCTTC,CASSYRDRGRGYTF,TRBD1,.,TRBV18,TRBJ1-2
TGTGCCAGCAGCAACAGCCCACACGGGGACGAGCAGTACTTC,CASSNSPHGDEQYF,.,few,TRBV21-1,TRBJ2-7
TGCGCCAGCAGTGAGGGACAGGGACATGCAGATACGCAGTATTTT,CASSEGQGHADTQYF,TRBD1,.,TRBV10-1,TRBJ2-3
TGTGCCAGCAGCTTAGGCGCAGGGCGGAACACCATATATTTT,CASSLGAGRNTIYF,.,.,TRBV11-2,TRBJ1-3
TGTGCCAGCAGTTCGGGGGGATATGCTGGAAACACCATATATTTT,CASSSGGYAGNTIYF,.,.,TRBV6-2/TRBV6-3,TRBJ1-3
TGTGCCAGCAGCTCAGTGGGAGGGTTGGAAAAACTGTTTTTT,CASSSVGGLEKLFF,.,.,TRBV7-9,TRBJ1-4
TGTGCCAGCAGCTTAACAGGGGGGGTGAACTATGGCTACACCTTC,CASSLTGGVNYGYTF,TRBD1,.,TRBV7-8,TRBJ1-2
TGCGCCAGCAGCCCACAGGGTAGGTGGGAAAACACTGAAGCTTTCTTT,CASSPQGRWENTEAFF,.,.,TRBV4-1,TRBJ1-1
TGTGCCAGCAGTTTATTGGCTTATGGCTACACCTTC,CASSLLAYGYTF,.,.,TRBV12-3/TRBV12-4,TRBJ1-2
TGTGCCAGCAGGGACAGGGGATCGTGGGAGCTGTTTTTT,CASRDRGSWELFF,TRBD1,.,TRBV2,TRBJ2-2
TGTGCCAGCAGTGACGGGACAGGGGCTAACTATGGCTACACCTTC,CASSDGTGANYGYTF,TRBD1,.,TRBV2,TRBJ1-2
TGTGCCAGCAGCGTACGACAGGTTAACACAGATACGCAGTATTTT,CASSVRQVNTDTQYF,.,.,TRBV5-5,TRBJ2-3
TGCGCCAGCAGCACGCCGACAGGGACCTTCTACGAGCAGTACTTC,CASSTPTGTFYEQYF,TRBD1,.,TRBV5-1,TRBJ2-7
TGTGCCAGCAGCACTTCCGGGACAGCTCTCCCAGTGGAGTATGGCTACACCTTC,CASSTSGTALPVEYGYTF,.,.,TRBV21-1,TRBJ1-2
TGCGCCAGCAGCTTGTCCGGCACCGGGGAGCTGTTTTTT,CASSLSGTGELFF,.,.,TRBV5-1,TRBJ2-2
TGTGCCAGCAGGGATTACAGGGCTAGCACAGATACGCAGTATTTT,CASRDYRASTDTQYF,.,.,TRBV2,TRBJ2-3
TGTGCCAGCAGTGAAGAGACACGAAACTATGGCTACACCTTC,CASSEETRNYGYTF,.,.,TRBV25-1,TRBJ1-2
TGCGCCAGCAGCTTAGCAGGGTCGTCACCCCTCCACTTT,CASSLAGSSPLHF,.,once,TRBV5-1,TRBJ1-6
TGCGCCAGCAGCCCGGAGGGTTCCGGTGGCTACACCTTC,CASSPEGSGGYTF,.,.,TRBV5-1,TRBJ1-2
TGCGCCAGCAGCCAAGATCCGCGGGGGGGCGCCGGTAATGAAAAACTGTTTTTT,CASSQDPRGGAGNEKLFF,.,.,TRBV4-3,TRBJ1-4
TGTGCCAGCAGTTTGGACAGGGAACCTTTCTTT,CASSLDREPFF,TRBD1,.,TRBV28,TRBJ1-1
TGTGCCAGCAGTGACCCCAGGGTCCTTAACTCTTATAATTCACCCCTCCACTTT,CASSDPRVLNSYNSPLHF,.,.,TRBV6-4,TRBJ1-6
TGTGCCAGCAGCCGACAGATTAATCAGCCCCAGCATTTT,CASSRQINQPQHF,.,few,TRBV3-1/TRBV3-2,TRBJ1-5
TGTGCCAGCAGCCGGGACAGAACTAATGAAAAACTGTTTTTT,CASSRDRTNEKLFF,TRBD1,.,TRBV27,TRBJ1-4
TGTGCCAGCCGCCCCCGGACAGGGGATGGCTACACCTTC,CASRPRTGDGYTF,TRBD1,once,TRBV27,TRBJ1-2
TGTGCCTGGGACAGAGTATCCTACGAGCAGTACTTC,CAWDRVSYEQYF,.,few,TRBV30,TRBJ2-7
TGTGCCAGCAGTTTCATACACCCCGATTACACAGATACGCAGTATTTT,CASSFIHPDYTDTQYF,.,.,TRBV27,TRBJ2-3
TGTGCCAGCAGGTCCCGCGCGGGCAGCTCCTACGAGCAGTACTTC,CASRSRAGSSYEQYF,.,.,TRBV7-6,TRBJ2-7
TGTGCCAGCAGCCCCGGGGACAGCACCTACTATGGCTACACCTTC,CASSPGDSTYYGYTF,TRBD1,.,TRBV9,TRBJ1-2
TGTGCCAGCAGCCGCGGCAGGGGACGTTCCTACGAGCAGTACTTC,CASSRGRGRSYEQYF,.,.,TRBV11-3,TRBJ2-7
TGTGCCAGCAGCTTAGTAGGCGCGGGGGATTCACCCCTCCACTTT,CASSLVGAGDSPLHF,.,once,TRBV7-9,TRBJ1-6
TGTGCCAGCAGGAGGAGTAATAGCAATCAGCCCCAGCATTTT,CASRRSNSNQPQHF,.,.,TRBV3-1/TRBV3-2,TRBJ1-5
TGTGCCAGCAGCTTGGCCAATTCAGGGGGCGCCAACTATGGCTACACCTTC,CASSLANSGGANYGYTF,TRBD1,.,TRBV5-4,TRBJ1-2
TGTGCCAGTAGTGCGAACGACAGGAGTGGGCGCCAGCCCCAGCATTTT,CASSANDRSGRQPQHF,.,.,TRBV19,TRBJ1-5
TGTGCCAGCAGCGCGACAGGGCCCGGGGAGCTGTTTTTT,CASSATGPGELFF,TRBD1,.,TRBV7-9,TRBJ2-2
TGCAGTGCTAGTCGAAGACTAGAGACTGAAGCTTTCTTT,CSASRRLETEAFF,.,.,TRBV20-1,TRBJ1-1
TGCGCCATCCAGTTCAGGGGTCACACAGATACGCAGTATTTT,CAIQFRGHTDTQYF,.,.,TRBV10-1,TRBJ2-3
TGTGCCAGTAGTATTGGACAGGGGGCTAACAATGAGCAGTTCTTC,CASSIGQGANNEQFF,TRBD1,once,TRBV19,TRBJ2-1
TGTGCCAGCTCACCACCGGGTCCCGCAGGTCAGCCCCAGCATTTT,CASSPPGPAGQPQHF,.,.,TRBV18,TRBJ1-5
TGTGCCAGCAGTGAATGGCCCCGCTCCTACAATGAGCAGTTCTTC,CASSEWPRSYNEQFF,.,.,TRBV25-1,TRBJ2-1
TGTGCCAGCAGTTGGGACAGGGGCGTATATGGCTACACCTTC,CASSWDRGVYGYTF,TRBD1,.,TRBV27,TRBJ1-2
TGTGCTAGTGGTTTGGGGGTAGGGACTACCACCGGGGAGCTGTTTTTT,CASGLGVGTTTGELFF,TRBD2,once,TRBV12-5,TRBJ2-2
TGTGCCAGCAGTTCAGGAACCAATCGCGGACTAGCGGGAGGAATCATCTACGAGCAGTACTTC,CASSSGTNRGLAGGIIYEQYF,TRBD2,.,TRBV27,TRBJ2-7
TGTGCCACCAGCAGACGGACAGGGGCAAATTCACCCCTCCACTTT,CATSRRTGANSPLHF,TRBD1,.,TRBV15,TRBJ1-6
TGTGCCAGCAGTTGGAGACTGATGAACACTGAAGCTTTCTTT,CASSWRLMNTEAFF,.,.,TRBV6-5,TRBJ1-1
TGTGCCAGCAGAGATATGGACAGGGAATTTCAGCCCCAGCATTTT,CASRDMDREFQPQHF,TRBD1,.,TRBV6-5,TRBJ1-5
TGTGCCAGCAGCTTAGAAACAGGGGGAGCGGGTGGCTACACCTTC,CASSLETGGAGGYTF,TRBD1,.,TRBV7-2,TRBJ1-2
TGTGCCACCAGTGATGCGGCTAGCGGGAGCAATGAGCAGTTCTTC,CATSDAASGSNEQFF,TRBD2,.,TRBV24-1,TRBJ2-1
TGTGCCAGCAGCCAGAATCCCGACAGCACTGAAGCTTTCTTT,CASSQNPDSTEAFF,.,.,TRBV7-9,TRBJ1-1
TGTGCCATCAGTTCTACGGACAGGACTAACACTGAAGCTTTCTTT,CAISSTDRTNTEAFF,TRBD1,.,TRBV10-3,TRBJ1-1
TGTGCCAGCACAAGCTTCGAGTTAAATTCACCCCTCCACTTT,CASTSFELNSPLHF,.,.,TRBV6-5,TRBJ1-6
TGTGCCAGCAGCCAAGACAGGGGGACCTACGAGCAGTACTTC,CASSQDRGTYEQYF,TRBD1,few,TRBV2,TRBJ2-7
TGCGCCAGCAGCCAAGATGAACAGGGTTATGGCTACACCTTC,CASSQDEQGYGYTF,.,.,TRBV4-3,TRBJ1-2
TGCGCCAGCAGCTTGGAGGGGACTAGTAACCGGGAGCAGTACTTC,CASSLEGTSNREQYF,TRBD2,.,TRBV5-1,TRBJ2-7